The 13 T cell receptor delta chains below all came from one sample that was sequenced in a study of γδ T cells in repeated Plasmodium falciparum infection. Flow sorting of PBMC yielded separate Vgamma9/Vdelta2+ and Vdelta2-negative gammadelta T cell populations for bulk repertoire analysis. TCRdb redid clone calling on the multiplex PCR reads using CATT. Counted here are tens of thousands of delta-chain clones, about 1.5% occurring once; the ten biggest clones make up about 15%. Sequences were obtained from gamma-delta T cells from blood. The receptors derive from a pool of human donors (malaria-infected and uninfected, not separated).

This clone was detected only a few times. A read error likely explains why the TCRdb protein, taken from a much larger clone, differs from this DNA's translation at residue 11; the protein shown is translated from the DNA. The rearrangement joins TRDV1 to TRDJ3; possible D gene TRDD3, 6 bases. Here the J gene was assigned by germline matching of the DNA, as TCRdb has none. V was clipped by 4 bases and J by 1 base, with 32 bases between them. The CDR3 has 24 amino acids. The germline V gene has CDR1 TSWWSYY and CDR2 QGS. The CDR3 DNA sequence: TGTGCTCTTGGGGTCCCACGCCTGATGGAAATGCTGGGGAAGGGTTCCTGGGACACCCGACAGATGTTTTTC. Its translation is CALGVPRLMEMLGKGSWDTRQMFF.

This clone was detected a few times. A read error likely explains why the TCRdb protein, taken from a much larger clone, differs from this DNA's translation at residue 5; the protein shown is translated from the DNA. The rearrangement uses TRDV1 and TRDJ1; D remains ambiguous. As TCRdb names no J gene, one was assigned here on the basis of a DNA match to germline. Germline CDR1 and CDR2: TSWWSYY and QGS. V gave up 5 bases and J gave up 0 bases, with 16 bases separating them. The CDR3 sequence is 16 residues long. In DNA, the CDR3 is TGTGCTCTTGGGAGCCGCTCCGCTTTCCACACCGATAAACTCATCTTT. Protein: CALGSRSAFHTDKLIF.

Concerning this clone itself: TCRdb attributes to this sequence the protein of a much larger clone, which differs from the DNA translation at residue 14; a read error is likely, and the protein displayed is translated from the DNA. The chain couples TRDV2 to TRDJ1; 11 bases map to TRDD3. As TCRdb names no J gene, one was assigned here on the basis of a DNA match to germline. CDR3 length equals 17 residues. The germline V gene has CDR1 GEAIGNYY and CDR2 EKD. This CDR3 reads CACDTHWGIRTTDRLIF. The CDR3 DNA follows: TGTGCCTGTGACACACATTGGGGGATACGTACCACCGATAGACTCATCTTT.

At least ten counts were recorded for this clone. This chain connects TRDV1 to TRDJ1, with 9 bases lining up with TRDD3. The germline gives CDR1 TSWWSYY, CDR2 QGS. With V trimmed by 3 bases and J by 6 bases, 20 bases remained unmatched. This CDR3 region has 19 residues. The chain's CDR3 is CALGDSAFSTIWGIHKLIF. The CDR3 DNA follows: TGTGCTCTTGGGGACTCTGCCTTCTCGACAATCTGGGGGATTCATAAACTCATCTTT.

This clone occurred many times. A single base is all that separates this from a far larger clone, so a read error is likely. Other DNA sequences of this sample code for an identical CDR3. The rearrangement uses TRDV1 and TRDJ1, with 7 bases fitting TRDD3. Germline V gene lookup returns CDR1 TSWWSYY and CDR2 QGS. The CDR3 contains 19 residues. CDR3 sequence (DNA): TGTGCTCTTGGGGAACATAAGGCGGACTGGGGTGCTCGGGTCGATAAACTCATCTTC. Its translation: CALGEHKADWGARVDKLIF.

This clone was counted a few times. This DNA's translation differs at residue 15 from TCRdb's protein, which comes from a much larger clone; a read error is likely, and the protein shown is translated from the DNA. The rearrangement joins TRDV1 to TRDJ1; tentative D call: TRDD3 (6 bases). Between the trimmed V and J ends, which lost 4 bases and 6 bases, there was a span of 30 bases. The germline CDR1 and CDR2 sequences are TSWWSYY and QGS. The CDR3 runs to 19 residues. The CDR3 spells CALGVPTATEGIGRNKLIF. CDR3 DNA: TGTGCTCTTGGGGTCCCCACCGCTACGGAAGGGATAGGGAGGAATAAACTCATCTTT.

This clone was counted only a few times. The TCRdb protein, from a much larger clone, departs from this DNA's translation at residue 9, likely by read error; the protein shown derives from the DNA. This chain links TRDV2 with TRDJ1; 13 nucleotides line up with TRDD3. No J segment appears in TCRdb, so it was assigned here by matching the sequence to germline. The germline V gene encodes CDR1 GEAIGNYY and CDR2 EKD. CDR3 length equals 23 residues. The V and J ends lost 0 bases and 3 bases, in that order; junction bases with no gene match: 24. CDR3 amino acids: CACDTVQNSGVLGDTREPDKLIF. DNA of the CDR3: TGTGCCTGTGACACCGTCCAAAATTCAGGAGTACTGGGGGATACGCGGGAACCCGATAAACTCATCTTT.

This clone was seen more than once but under ten times. The protein given by TCRdb reflects a much larger clone and differs at residue 14 from this DNA's translation, likely from a read error; the protein shown is the DNA's translation. The V call is TRDV1, the J call TRDJ1; TRDD3 matches 11 bases. Because TCRdb records no J gene, it was assigned here through a match of the DNA to germline. The CDR3 length is 20 residues. Trimming removed 0 bases from V and 3 bases from J; junction bases left unmatched: 15. Germline loops: CDR1 TSWWSYY, CDR2 QGS. The CDR3 reads CALGELILSLWGILPDKLIF. The CDR3 DNA reads as TGTGCTCTTGGGGAACTGATCCTCTCCCTCTGGGGGATACTACCCGATAAACTCATCTTT.

There are many counts of this clone. TCRdb's listed protein matches a much larger clone and diverges from this DNA's translation at residue 9, likely through a read error; the protein shown comes from the DNA. The chain joins TRDV2 to TRDJ1; the D gene is possibly TRDD3 (5 bases). The CDR3 is 17 residues long. The germline CDR1 and CDR2 sequences are GEAIGNYY and EKD. The V and J ends lost 3 bases and 3 bases respectively, with 22 bases between them. The CDR3 bases are TGTGCCTGTGACCGGGTTCCCGGGATGGGGTCCCCCGATAAACTCATCTTT. It yields the protein CACDRVPGMGSPDKLIF.

Worth noting for this clone: TCRdb has a much larger clone's protein, which differs at residue 11 from the translation of this DNA, likely because of a read error; what is shown is the protein translated from the DNA. The V gene is TRDV1, the J gene TRDJ1; 8 positions agree with TRDD2. TCRdb gives no J gene; it was assigned here by matching the DNA to germline. The trim removed 1 base at V and 0 bases at J, leaving 22 bases unmatched. The CDR3 is made up of 22 amino acids. Germline values: CDR1 TSWWSYY, CDR2 QGS. The CDR3: CALGEPSSYSGWVRLYTDKLIF. Written as DNA, the CDR3 is TGTGCTCTTGGGGAACCTTCTTCCTACAGTGGCTGGGTCCGACTGTACACCGATAAACTCATCTTT.

In its sample, this clone was seen a few times. This sequence is one base from a far larger clone and is likely a read error. In the same sample, other DNA sequences code for this CDR3. This sequence joins TRDV1 and TRDJ1; 7 bases agree with TRDD3. Here the J gene came from matching the DNA to germline, since TCRdb omits it. From germline, CDR1 is TSWWSYY and CDR2 QGS. The trim removed 6 bases at V and 0 bases at J, leaving 22 bases unmatched. This CDR3 has 20 amino acids. CDR3 nucleotide sequence: TGTGCTCTTGGAGAAAACCGGCTCTACCACTGGGGACTCCACACCGATAAACTCATCTTT. Protein sequence: CALGENRLYHWGLHTDKLIF.

This clone was picked up a small number of times. TCRdb pairs this DNA with a much larger clone's protein that differs at residue 19, likely a read error; the protein shown was translated from the DNA. No J gene was called, and the V gene is TRDV1; the table's TRDD3 call for D was not verified on the DNA. Per the germline V gene, CDR1 is TSWWSYY and CDR2 is QGS. This CDR3 contains 21 residues. In nucleotides, the CDR3 is TGTGCTCTTGGGGAAAAACGGCGTTGTTCTGGGGGATATGAAGGAACTTATAAACGCATCTTT. It specifies CALGEKRRCSGGYEGTYKRIF.

This clone has a count of ten or more. A far bigger clonotype differs at one base, so this is likely a read error. Other nucleotide sequences in the sample specify the same CDR3. J is TRDJ1 and V is TRDV1; 7 bases align to TRDD3. The CDR3 spans 19 residues. The germline V gene has CDR1 TSWWSYY and CDR2 QGS. CDR3 in DNA: TGTGCCCTTGGGGACTCCCATCGAAGTGGATACGTATACACCGATAAACTCATCTTT. Translating it yields CALGDSHRSGYVYTDKLIF.